The T cell receptor (beta chain) under discussion was sequenced for a study of CD8+ T cells in alopecia areata. In the study overall: Affected scalp percentage determined the severity score of treated patients.

Described treatment: oral pan-JAK inhibitor, 5-10 mg twice daily. It was from alopecia areata patients that lesional scalp punch biopsies and peripheral blood were collected. CDR1 SQVTM and CDR2 ANQGSEA come from the germline V gene. The CDR3 runs 10 residues. Reverse transcribed after extraction, RNA yielded cDNA as the sequencing template. Sequenced by immunoSEQ multiplex PCR; TCRdb stores in-frame clones only, minus some. The data show some 42,000 clones, roughly 92% seen once. The source material was CD8+ T cells sorted from blood, sampled at week 24, from a patient treated with tofacitinib. This clonotype originated in a human donor with alopecia areata. The chain uses TRBV29-1 and TRBJ2-5; no clear D. The DNA end is a closer match to TRBJ2-7, so the J assignment may be wrong. The CDR3 nucleotides are TGCAGCGTTGTTTCGCACGAGCAGTACTTC. This encodes CSVVSHEQYF.